This TCR beta chain is from a study of blood T cell repertoires in COVID-19. Background on the study: The United States, Italy and Spain were the sources of the acute and convalescent COVID-19 samples.

Some clones are missing from TCRdb's copy, which holds only in-frame ones; the method was immunoSEQ multiplex PCR. The sample has around 200,000 clones, around nine tenths seen once. The germline gives CDR1 MDHEN, CDR2 SYDVKM. The CDR3 extends over 17 amino acids. Trimming at V came to 3 bases and at J to 1 base, leaving 8 bases not matched to a gene. The rearrangement joins TRBV28 to TRBJ1-1; TRBD1 matches 10 bases. The specimen was peripheral blood. This receptor was obtained from a man between 60 and 70 years old who had recovered from COVID-19. CDR3 nucleotide sequence: TGTGCCAGCAGTTTCCCCGGACAGGGGGGCCCGAACACTGAAGCTTTCTTT. It is translated as CASSFPGQGGPNTEAFF.